This T cell receptor (beta chain) originates from a study of blood T cells in healthy people across ages. Trimming left V 4 bases short and J 11 bases short, with 14 bases between. The V gene's germline CDR1 is MNHNS and CDR2 SASEGT. The CDR3 has 12 residues. A J-beta primer mix and a sample-barcoded 5' primer were used in a second PCR of roughly 6 to 12 cycles. One entry per CDR3 protein, called by TCRdb with MiXCR from the 5' RACE reads. This sample yields hundreds of thousands of distinct CDR3 sequences, of which 24% are seen a single time; around 10% belongs to the top ten. These same data were also listed under a study on T cells of mothers and their children. That paper states: About 6 children and their three healthy Caucasian mothers were the donors.

V and J are TRBV6-1 and TRBJ2-5; the D is unclear. The sequence came from a boy aged 5-17 years in good health. Material: blood. For the CDR3, the DNA is TGTGCCAGCAGTGGATTCCCAGATGAGCAGTACTTC. This encodes CASSGFPDEQYF.